The 14 T cell receptor beta chains reported below all come from one sample, sequenced in a study of T cell responses to AZD1222 COVID-19 vaccine. TCRdb's table, derived via immunoSEQ multiplex PCR, lists solely in-frame clones and lacks some. This table has approximately 110,000 clones, nearly 90% appearing once. Sequenced here: peripheral blood, sampled on day 0 of AZD1222 vaccination. These receptors were obtained from an adult in good health.

The chain employs TRBV7-8 and TRBJ1-6, with 7 bases identical to TRBD1. CDR1 is SGHVS and CDR2 is FQNEAQ in the germline V gene. The junction had 11 bases not matched to a gene; V was cut back by 5 bases and J by 7 bases. The CDR3 sequence is 16 residues long. The CDR3 coding sequence is TGTGCCAGCAGCCCAGGGGGGGGGAGGTCAAATTCACCCCTCCACTTT. The encoded protein is CASSPGGGRSNSPLHF.

V gene TRBV4-1 combines with J gene TRBJ2-7; no clear D. Trimming cost V 2 bases and J 3 bases, with 11 bases left between them. This CDR3 contains 14 residues. Germline CDR1 reads MGHRA; CDR2 reads YSYEKL. The CDR3 DNA sequence: TGCGCCAGCAGCCAATACAATGGGGTCTACGAGCAGTACTTC. As protein: CASSQYNGVYEQYF.

The chain recombines TRBV21-1 with TRBJ2-1; no DNA check was done on the table's D call, TRBD2. TRBV21-1 counts as a pseudogene. This CDR3 spans 15 amino acids. CDR3 DNA sequence: TGTGCCAGCAGCACACGAGCGGGCCACTACAATGAGCAGTTCTTC. The encoded protein is CASSTRAGHYNEQFF.

The CDR3 loop reads CASSQVITGNTEAFF. CDR3 nucleotides: TGCGCCAGCAGCCAAGTAATAACCGGGAACACTGAAGCTTTCTTT. V and J are TRBV4-1 and TRBJ1-1, with no clear D. Trimming shortened V by 1 base and J by 1 base, and 10 bases separated the two germline ends. CDR3 size: 15 residues. Germline values: CDR1 MGHRA, CDR2 YSYEKL.

The V call is TRBV21-1, the J call TRBJ2-1; no DNA check was done on the table's D call, TRBD2. TRBV21-1 is noted as a pseudogene. The length of the CDR3 is 16 residues. The CDR3 is CASSPWGTSAYNEQFF. CDR3 nucleotides: TGTGCCAGCAGCCCCTGGGGGACTAGCGCTTACAATGAGCAGTTCTTC.

The chain has TRBV4-2 and TRBJ2-6, with D hard to call. Germline CDR1 LGHNA, CDR2 YNFKEQ. This CDR3 is built from 15 residues. Between the trimmed V and J ends, which lost 4 bases and 1 base, there was a span of 8 bases. CDR3 sequence reads: CASSRLGSGANVLTF. The CDR3 coding sequence is TGTGCCAGCAGCCGGCTAGGTTCTGGGGCCAACGTCCTGACTTTC.

This chain uses TRBV4-1 with TRBJ1-5; 11 bases are shared with TRBD1. The germline CDR1 and CDR2 sequences are MGHRA and YSYEKL. The length of the CDR3 is 17 residues. J was trimmed by 7 bases and V by 0 bases; bases with no gene match: 8. The chain's CDR3 is CASSQDRRTGGAQPQHF. The CDR3 nucleotides are TGCGCCAGCAGCCAAGACCGAAGGACAGGGGGCGCCCAGCCCCAGCATTTT.

The chain employs TRBV5-5 and TRBJ1-1; D is possibly TRBD1 (6 bases). Germline V gene lookup returns CDR1 SGHKS and CDR2 YYEKEE (reference sequence). Trimming cost V 5 bases and J 3 bases, with 14 bases left between them. There are 14 residues in the CDR3. In DNA, the CDR3 is TGTGCCAGCAGGTATACCGGGACATACACTGAAGCTTTCTTT. This gives the protein CASRYTGTYTEAFF.

V gene TRBV4-1 combines with J gene TRBJ2-3; 7 nucleotides align to TRBD1. CDR1 and CDR2 (germline): MGHRA, YSYEKL. The ends lost 7 bases at V and 5 bases at J; junction bases unmatched: 6. There are 13 residues in the CDR3. CDR3 residues: CASTTTGEDTQYF. In nucleotides, the CDR3 is TGCGCCAGCACCACAACAGGGGAAGATACGCAGTATTTT.

The rearrangement joins TRBV15 to TRBJ1-2; D unclear. CDR3 length: 16 residues. From germline, CDR1 is LNHNV and CDR2 YYDKDF (reference sequence). V was pared by 0 bases and J by 2 bases, with 13 bases between. DNA for the CDR3: TGTGCCACCAGCAGAGAATTCGGCAGTTACAACTATGGCTACACCTTC. It translates to CATSREFGSYNYGYTF.

V and J are TRBV7-6 and TRBJ2-3; possible D gene TRBD2, 5 bases. V was clipped by 7 bases and J by 4 bases, with 18 bases between them. The germline V gene has CDR1 SGHVS and CDR2 FNYEAQ. The CDR3 contains 15 residues. The CDR3 sequence is CASNNPGGFADTQYF. DNA of the CDR3: TGTGCCAGCAACAACCCTGGCGGGTTCGCAGATACGCAGTATTTT.

This rearrangement joins TRBV7-9 to TRBJ2-1; 7 bases agree with TRBD1. Germline V gene lookup returns CDR1 SEHNR and CDR2 FQNEAQ (reference sequence). V shed 8 bases, J shed 5 bases, and the junction held 9 bases outside the gene matches. There are 14 residues in the CDR3. CDR3 nucleotide sequence: TGTGCCAGCGGGGAGCAGGGGGACAACAATGAGCAGTTCTTC. This translates into CASGEQGDNNEQFF. The variable domain in full, with the rest retrieved from reference TRBV7-9 and TRBJ2-1, is DTGVSQNPRHKITKRGQNVTFRCDPISEHNRLYWYRQTLGQGPEFLTYFQNEAQLEKSRLLSDRFSAERPKGSFSTLEIQRTEQGDSAMYLCASGEQGDNNEQFFGPGTRLTVL.

Comments on this clone: The same CDR3 is also encoded by other DNA sequences in this sample. The gene calls are TRBV4-1 and TRBJ2-7, with D unclear. Trimming stripped 0 bases from V and 4 bases from J, with 10 bases between. Germline V gene data show CDR1 as MGHRA and CDR2 as YSYEKL. The CDR3 sequence is 14 residues long. The CDR3 coding sequence is TGCGCCAGCAGCCAAGATCGGTCCGGATACGAGCAGTACTTC. Translation gives CASSQDRSGYEQYF.

J is TRBJ1-3 and V is TRBV21-1. TRBV21-1 is labeled a pseudogene. The CDR3 extends over 16 amino acids. The CDR3 DNA sequence: TGTGCCAGCAGCAAAGATTGGGTGACTGCCGGAAACACCATATATTTT. It encodes CASSKDWVTAGNTIYF.